This T cell receptor beta chain was recorded in a study of blood T cell repertoires in COVID-19. Germline lookup yields CDR1 SEHNR and CDR2 FQNEAQ (reference sequence). V lost 5 bases to trimming and J lost 6 bases; unmatched junction nucleotides: 4. This CDR3 contains 13 residues. Produced via immunoSEQ multiplex PCR; TCRdb's table is partial and in-frame only. The table shows fewer than 150,000 clones, with approximately 80% occurring only once. The TCR was taken from a woman aged 80 or over in a cohort sampled during active or convalescent COVID-19. The chain is built from TRBV7-9 and TRBJ1-2; TRBD1 matches at 9 bases. The sample taken for sequencing was peripheral blood. The CDR3 region is CASSTRQGDGYTF. The CDR3 region has the DNA TGTGCCAGCAGCACCCGACAGGGGGATGGCTACACCTTC.